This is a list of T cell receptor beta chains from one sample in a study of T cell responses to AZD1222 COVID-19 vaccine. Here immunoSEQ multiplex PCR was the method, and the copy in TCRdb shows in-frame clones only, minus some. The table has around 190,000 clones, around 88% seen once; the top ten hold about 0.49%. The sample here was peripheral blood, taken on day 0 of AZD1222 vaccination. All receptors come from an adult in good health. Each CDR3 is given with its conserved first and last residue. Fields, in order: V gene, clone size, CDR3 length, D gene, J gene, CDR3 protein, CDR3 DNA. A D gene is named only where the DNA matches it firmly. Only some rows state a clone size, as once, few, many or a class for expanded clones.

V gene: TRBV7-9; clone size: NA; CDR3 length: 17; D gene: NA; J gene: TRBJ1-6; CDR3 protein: CASSLGGRGPVNSPLHF; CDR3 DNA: TGTGCCAGCAGCTTAGGCGGCCGGGGGCCCGTAAATTCACCCCTCCACTTT
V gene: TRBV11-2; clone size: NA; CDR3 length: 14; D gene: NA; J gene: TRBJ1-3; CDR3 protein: CASSLEPGLNTIYF; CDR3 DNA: TGTGCCAGCAGCTTAGAACCGGGTCTGAACACCATATATTTT
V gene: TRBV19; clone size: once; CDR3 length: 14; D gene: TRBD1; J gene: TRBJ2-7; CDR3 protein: CASSRGQGAYEQYF; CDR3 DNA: TGTGCCAGTAGTAGGGGACAGGGAGCCTACGAGCAGTACTTC
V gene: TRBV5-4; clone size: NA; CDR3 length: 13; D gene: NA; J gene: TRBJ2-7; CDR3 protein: CASSEGNSYEQYF; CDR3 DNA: TGTGCCAGCAGCGAAGGGAACTCCTACGAGCAGTACTTC
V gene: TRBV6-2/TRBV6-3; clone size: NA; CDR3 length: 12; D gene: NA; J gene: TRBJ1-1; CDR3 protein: CASSYHRGEAFF; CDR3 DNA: TGTGCCAGCAGTTACCACAGAGGGGAAGCTTTCTTT
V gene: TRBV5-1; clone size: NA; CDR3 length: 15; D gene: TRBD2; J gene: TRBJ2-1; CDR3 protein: CASSLDSGGGDEQFF; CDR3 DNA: TGCGCCAGCAGCTTGGATTCGGGAGGGGGAGATGAGCAGTTCTTC
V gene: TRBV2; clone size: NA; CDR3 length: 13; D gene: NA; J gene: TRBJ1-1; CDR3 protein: CASSVGENTEAFF; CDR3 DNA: TGTGCCAGCAGTGTCGGGGAAAACACTGAAGCTTTCTTT
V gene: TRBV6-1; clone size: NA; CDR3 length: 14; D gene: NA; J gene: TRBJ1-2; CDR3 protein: CASSDETLIYGYTF; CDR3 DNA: TGTGCCAGCAGTGATGAGACACTGATCTATGGCTACACCTTC
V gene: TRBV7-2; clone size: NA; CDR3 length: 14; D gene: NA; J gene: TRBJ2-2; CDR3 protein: CASSSGHATGELFF; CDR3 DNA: TGTGCCAGCAGCTCGGGACACGCCACCGGGGAGCTGTTTTTT
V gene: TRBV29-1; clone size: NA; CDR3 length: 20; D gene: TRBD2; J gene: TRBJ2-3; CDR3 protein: CSASLDRLEREGGGTDTQYF; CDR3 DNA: TGCAGCGCCTCACTCGACCGACTGGAGCGGGAGGGTGGGGGCACAGATACGCAGTATTTT
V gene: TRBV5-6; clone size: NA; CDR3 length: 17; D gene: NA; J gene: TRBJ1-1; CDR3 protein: CASSSSRGSWMNTEAFF; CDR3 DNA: TGTGCCAGCAGCTCCTCGAGGGGCAGCTGGATGAACACTGAAGCTTTCTTT
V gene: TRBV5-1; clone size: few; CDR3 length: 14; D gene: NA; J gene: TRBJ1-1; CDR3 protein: CASSEPDANTEAFF; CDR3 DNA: TGCGCCAGCAGTGAACCGGACGCGAACACTGAAGCTTTCTTT
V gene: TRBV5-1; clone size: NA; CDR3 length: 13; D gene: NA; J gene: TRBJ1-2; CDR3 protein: CASSLGGDYGYTF; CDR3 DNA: TGCGCCAGCAGCTTAGGGGGAGACTATGGCTACACCTTC
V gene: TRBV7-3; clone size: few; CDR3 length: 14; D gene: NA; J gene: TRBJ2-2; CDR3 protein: CASSFELNTGELFF; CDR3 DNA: TGTGCCAGCAGCTTTGAACTGAACACCGGGGAGCTGTTTTTT